The clone carrying this T cell receptor beta chain showed up just a few times. Its antigen is as yet unknown. One end of the junction does not line up with germline, which may come from a read error. These data belong to a study of neurological immune-mediated disorders. The study's findings and limits: HTLV-1-associated myelopathy had the most TCR clonal expansion, while multiple sclerosis had the least, a level that fell below healthy controls.

The making of cDNA relied on 5'RACE with 10-nucleotide random UMIs. Whenever a sequencing run was performed, it yielded over 170 million TCR-beta sequences from 15-18 subjects. TCRdb recomputed calls from the 5' RACE reads with MiXCR, one row per CDR3 protein. In the table there are 55,000 to 80,000 distinct CDR3 sequences, around 5.2% of which are singletons. The TCR was taken from a woman between 45 and 60 years old with multiple sclerosis. Sequenced sample: PBMCs.

Written as DNA, the CDR3 is TGTGCCAGCACCATGGAAAGGAACACCGGGGAGCCGTTTTTT. Translated: CASTMERNTGEPFF. The chain links TRBV10-3 to TRBJ2-2, with a tentative D call TRBD2 (5 bases). The CDR3 runs 14 residues. Looked up from germline, CDR1 is ENHRY and CDR2 is SYGVKD.